This entry lists 5 T cell receptor beta chains sequenced from one sample in a study of cytomegalovirus exposure and HLA in healthy donors. PCR amplification relied on 60 Vbeta primers (plus 13 Jbeta primers). Profiled with immunoSEQ multiplex PCR; TCRdb holds only in-frame clones, not every one. The sample holds about 140,000 clones; roughly 73% are singletons and the top ten take under 2%. The source material was PBMCs. The receptors shown here come from a female donor in good health and CMV-seronegative.

The chain uses TRBV6-5 and TRBJ2-2; weak D call: TRBD1 (5 bases). The CDR3 runs 14 residues. Germline V CDR1 and CDR2: MNHEY, SVGAGI. V gave up 6 bases and J gave up 2 bases, with 10 bases separating them. CDR3 in DNA: TGTGCCAGCAGGACAGCGCTAAACACCGGGGAGCTGTTTTTT. Its translation is CASRTALNTGELFF.

The chain has TRBV9 and TRBJ2-2; 7 bases agree with TRBD1. In germline, CDR1 is SGDLS, CDR2 YYNGEE. The CDR3 runs 16 residues. The V and J ends lost 4 bases and 0 bases, in that order; junction bases with no gene match: 6. Here the CDR3 reads CASSSGQPTNTGELFF. CDR3 DNA: TGTGCCAGCAGCTCGGGACAGCCGACGAACACCGGGGAGCTGTTTTTT.

The chain employs TRBV7-6 and TRBJ2-5; D remains ambiguous. V shed 0 bases and J shed 0 bases, with 8 bases lying between them. CDR3 size: 15 residues. The V gene's germline CDR1 is SGHVS and CDR2 FNYEAQ. CDR3 in amino acids: CASSLAPADQETQYF. In DNA form, the CDR3 reads TGTGCCAGCAGCTTAGCGCCGGCGGACCAAGAGACCCAGTACTTC.

This clone was recorded once. V is TRBV6-5 and J is TRBJ2-3, with D perhaps matching TRBD1 (5 bases). Trimming cost V 6 bases and J 2 bases, with 15 bases left between them. The CDR3 is 15 amino acids. CDR1 is MNHEY, CDR2 SVGAGI, per germline. In nucleotides, the CDR3 is TGTGCCAGCAGATCGGAAGGGGCAAACACAGATACGCAGTATTTT. It yields the protein CASRSEGANTDTQYF.

This chain joins TRBV27 and TRBJ2-6; TRBD1 matches 11 bases. From germline, CDR1 is MNHEY and CDR2 SMNVEV (reference sequence). V was pared by 8 bases and J by 4 bases, with 4 bases of the junction left unmatched. This CDR3 spans 15 amino acids. CDR3 amino acids: CASGTGGWGANVLTF. The DNA for the CDR3 is TGTGCCAGCGGGACAGGGGGGTGGGGGGCCAACGTCCTGACTTTC.